Reported below is one T cell receptor (beta chain). This record belongs to a study of OX40 agonist ivuxolimab in advanced cancers. Across the whole study: The treatment was a fully human IgG2 OX40 agonist, ivuxolimab. Every 2 weeks, ivuxolimab was infused into the patients intravenously at between 0.01 and 10 mg/kg. The dose-escalation cohort was around 83% male, with a mean age of about 58 years, ranging about 23 to 79.

Profiling relied on immunoSEQ multiplex PCR, and the TCRdb table lists in-frame clones only, not all of them. This table holds 80,000 or so clones, over 75% found once. Autoimmune disease history or systemic immunosuppression barred patients. The sequenced sample was CD4+ or CD8+ T cells sorted from blood, obtained in a trial of the OX40 agonist ivuxolimab. The receptor was derived from an adult with an advanced solid tumor such as melanoma, head and neck, liver or kidney cancer.

The CDR3: CASSSVGDRGLGTQYF. The CDR3 DNA is TGTGCCAGCAGCTCCGTAGGGGACAGGGGGCTAGGGACCCAGTACTTC. The rearrangement joins TRBV5-6 to TRBJ2-5, with 12 nucleotides matching TRBD1. The germline V gene has CDR1 SGHDT and CDR2 YYEEEE. This CDR3 is 16 amino acids long. The V segment lost 3 bases and the J segment 7 bases; nucleotides outside the gene matches: 10.